This T cell receptor (beta chain) was recovered during a study of human T cells and chemical hapten exposure. The overall study: In the sensitization step, 2% DPC was placed on roughly 2 cm by roughly 2 cm of upper inner arm skin. Diphenylcyclopropenone, dosed weekly to the scalp, was given to patients throughout the approximately 25-week study. Study-wide results and limits: Donors in the study had alopecia, meaning their immune response may differ from healthy people's.

This CDR3 region has 16 residues. Trimming took 5 bases from V and 4 from J; bases not matched to a gene: 6. Germline V CDR1 and CDR2: SGHTA, FQGNSA. TCRdb re-derived calls from the RACE reads in MiXCR, one entry per CDR3 protein. The sample holds 300,000 to 400,000 distinct CDR3 sequences, around 7% seen once. This clonotype has a handful of counts. Its antigen is unknown. Time point noted: patch test 1, 2 weeks after DPC sensitization. As for treatment: therapeutic diphenylcyclopropenone sensitization with weekly scalp DPC. The donor pool consisted of alopecia patients aged 18 to 70 years, considered suitable for DPC.

The clonotype comes from a woman aged 18-30 years with alopecia areata. Some clones in this sample may be carry-over from other donors' samples. This sequence joins TRBV7-2 and TRBJ2-5; the match to TRBD2 covers 14 bases. The source was whole blood, collected in connection with sensitization to the hapten diphenylcyclopropenone (DPC). In DNA form, the CDR3 reads TGTGCCAGCAGCCGAGGGACTAGCGGGGGTGGAGAGACCCAGTACTTC. It encodes CASSRGTSGGGETQYF.